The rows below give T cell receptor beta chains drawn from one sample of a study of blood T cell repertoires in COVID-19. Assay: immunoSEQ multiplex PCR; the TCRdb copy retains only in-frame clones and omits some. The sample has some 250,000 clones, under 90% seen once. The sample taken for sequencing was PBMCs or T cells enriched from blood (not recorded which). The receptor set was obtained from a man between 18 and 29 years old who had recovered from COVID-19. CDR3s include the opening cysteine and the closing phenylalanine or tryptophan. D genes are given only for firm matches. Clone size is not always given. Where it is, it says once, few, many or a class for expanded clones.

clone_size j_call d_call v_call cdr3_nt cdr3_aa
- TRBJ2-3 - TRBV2 TGTGCCAGCAGACAGGGATCTAGCACAGATACGCAGTATTTT CASRQGSSTDTQYF
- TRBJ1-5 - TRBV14 TGTGCCAGCAGCGGACTGGACCCCCAGCATTTT CASSGLDPQHF
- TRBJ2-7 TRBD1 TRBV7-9 TGTGCCAGCAGCGGGGGACAGGGGCCCTACGAGCAGTACTTC CASSGGQGPYEQYF
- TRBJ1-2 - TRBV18 TGTGCCAGCTCACCGGGCAGAATTAACTATGGCTACACCTTC CASSPGRINYGYTF
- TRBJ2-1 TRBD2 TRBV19 TGTGCCAGTAGTGAAACTAGCGGGGGCTACAATGAGCAGTTCTTC CASSETSGGYNEQFF
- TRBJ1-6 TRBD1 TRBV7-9 TGTGCCAGCAGCTTAGTCGGGACAGGGGGACCAAATTCACCCCTCCACTTT CASSLVGTGGPNSPLHF
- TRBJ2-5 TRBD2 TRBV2 TGTGCCCTAACGGAGACTAGCGCGTACCAAGAGACCCAGTACTTC CALTETSAYQETQYF
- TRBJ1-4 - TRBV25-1 TGTGCCAGCAGTGAATTAGCGGGTGAAAAACTGTTTTTT CASSELAGEKLFF
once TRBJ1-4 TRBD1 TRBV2 TGTGCCAGCAGCCTGACAGGGCGGGATGAAAAACTGTTTTTT CASSLTGRDEKLFF
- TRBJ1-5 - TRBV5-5 TGTGCCAGCAGCTTGGTGGGCCGTAGCAATCAGCCCCAGCATTTT CASSLVGRSNQPQHF
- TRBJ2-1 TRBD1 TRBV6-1 TGTGCCAGCAGTGGGGGGACAGGGACTATGAACAATGAGCAGTTCTTC CASSGGTGTMNNEQFF
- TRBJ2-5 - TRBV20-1 TGCAGTGCTAGTGGGGACAACCAAGAGACCCAGTACTTC CSASGDNQETQYF
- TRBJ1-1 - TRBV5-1 TGCGCCAGCAGCCCCGGGACTCTGAACACTGAAGCTTTCTTT CASSPGTLNTEAFF
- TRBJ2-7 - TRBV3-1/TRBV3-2 TGTGCCAGTAGCAAGACAGCCTCCTACGAGCAGTACTTC CASSKTASYEQYF
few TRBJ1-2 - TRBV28 TGTGCCAGCAGAGACACGGGAGAGGGTGGCTACACCTTC CASRDTGEGGYTF
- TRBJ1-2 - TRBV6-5 TGTGCCAGCAGTTACTCGTCCCAAATCGGTGGCTACACCTTC CASSYSSQIGGYTF
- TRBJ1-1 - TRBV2 TGTGCCAGCAGTGGTGGGCCAGAAGCTTTCTTT CASSGGPEAFF
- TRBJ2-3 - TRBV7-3 TGTGCCAGCAGCCCAAGCACAGATACGCAGTATTTT CASSPSTDTQYF
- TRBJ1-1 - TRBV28 TGTGCCAGCAGTTCCCAGAACACTGAAGCTTTCTTT CASSSQNTEAFF
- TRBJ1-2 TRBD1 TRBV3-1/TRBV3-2 TGTGCCAGCAGTCAGTGGGGGACAGAGGATGGCTACACCTTC CASSQWGTEDGYTF
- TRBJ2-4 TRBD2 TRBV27 TGTGCCAGCACCTCTGGGGGGGGTCCCCTGAACATTCAGTACTTC CASTSGGGPLNIQYF
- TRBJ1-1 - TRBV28 TGTGCCAGCAGTTTATACGGGGTTTCAACTGAAGCTTTCTTT CASSLYGVSTEAFF
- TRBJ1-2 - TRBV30 TGTGCCTGGATGGGACGCGGGGGCAGCCATGGCTACACCTTC CAWMGRGGSHGYTF
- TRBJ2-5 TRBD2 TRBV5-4 TGTGCCAGCAGCTTGGCCGGGATAGCGGGAAGGCGGGAGACCCAGTACTTC CASSLAGIAGRRETQYF
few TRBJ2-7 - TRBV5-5 TGTGCCAGCAGCCGACAGTTCTCCTACGAGCAGTACTTC CASSRQFSYEQYF
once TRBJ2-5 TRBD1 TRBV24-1 TGTGCCACCGCCGACAGGGGGCGGGAGACCCAGTACTTC CATADRGRETQYF
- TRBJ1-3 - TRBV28 TGTGCCAGCAGTTTAGAGGACAGCCGTGGAGGCACCATATATTTT CASSLEDSRGGTIYF
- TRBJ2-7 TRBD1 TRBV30 TGTGCCTGGAGTGGAACCCGGGACAGACCGGACTACGAGCAGTACTTC CAWSGTRDRPDYEQYF
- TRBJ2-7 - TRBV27 TGTGCCAGCAGTTTATCGTGGCGGTCCTCCTACGAGCAGTACTTC CASSLSWRSSYEQYF
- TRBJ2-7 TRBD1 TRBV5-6 TGTGCCAGCAGTTACACGGACAGGGTTGACGAGCAGTACTTC CASSYTDRVDEQYF
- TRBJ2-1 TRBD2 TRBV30 TGTGCCTGGGGGCGGACTAGCGCCCAATACAATGAGCAGTTCTTC CAWGRTSAQYNEQFF
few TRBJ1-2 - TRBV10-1 TGCGCCAGCAGTGACCAGGGTAATGGTGGCTACACCTTC CASSDQGNGGYTF
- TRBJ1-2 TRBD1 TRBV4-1 TGCGCCAGCAGCGCGACCACAGGGGGGCCCTATGGCTACACCTTC CASSATTGGPYGYTF
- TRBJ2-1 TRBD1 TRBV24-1 TGTGCCACCAGCGAGGGGGCAGGGGAGCAGTTCTTC CATSEGAGEQFF
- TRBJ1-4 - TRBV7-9 TGTGCCAGCAGCTTAGGGAGGGAAAAACTGTTTTTT CASSLGREKLFF
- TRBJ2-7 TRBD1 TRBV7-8 TGTGCCAGCAGCCCCGGGGCAGGGGGCTACGAGCAGTACTTC CASSPGAGGYEQYF
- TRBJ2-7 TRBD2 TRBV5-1 TGCGCCAGCAGCTTGAGGGCCGGGACTATAGTACCCGAGCAGTACTTC CASSLRAGTIVPEQYF
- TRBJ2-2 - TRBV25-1 TGTGCCAGCAGTGTGGGGGGAAACACCGGGGAGCTGTTTTTT CASSVGGNTGELFF
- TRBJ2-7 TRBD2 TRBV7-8 TGTGCCAGCAGCTACTCGGATCTCCTAGCGGGGGGTGAGCAGTACTTC CASSYSDLLAGGEQYF
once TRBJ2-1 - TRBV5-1 TGCGCCAGCAGCGTCCGAGTGAGGAATAATGAGCAGTTCTTC CASSVRVRNNEQFF
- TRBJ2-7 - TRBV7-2 TGTGCCAGCAGCTCTTATCAGGGTTACGGTTACGAGCAGTACTTC CASSSYQGYGYEQYF
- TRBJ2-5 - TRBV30 TGTGCCTGGAGTCCCGGATGGAGCTCCGCGCCCCAAGAGACCCAGTACTTC CAWSPGWSSAPQETQYF
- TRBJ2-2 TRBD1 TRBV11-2 TGTGCCAGCAGCTCCCGACAGGGGGCTGACGGGGAGCTGTTTTTT CASSSRQGADGELFF
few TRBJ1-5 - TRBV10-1 TGCGCCAGCAGTGAACGACAAACCCTTGTCTATAGCAATCAGCCCCAGCATTTT CASSERQTLVYSNQPQHF
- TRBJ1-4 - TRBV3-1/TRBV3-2 TGTGCCAGCAGCCAGCCCTCCCTAGGGAGAAAACTGTTTTTT CASSQPSLGRKLFF
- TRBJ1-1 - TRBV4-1 TGCGCCAGCAGCCAAGATAGGTCCACGGGGGAAGCTTTCTTT CASSQDRSTGEAFF
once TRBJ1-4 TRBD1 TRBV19 TGTGCCAGTAGTCCTTGGACAGGCGACAATGAAAAACTGTTTTTT CASSPWTGDNEKLFF
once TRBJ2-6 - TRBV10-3 TGTGCCATCAGCCAATCTGGGGCCAACGTCCTGACTTTC CAISQSGANVLTF
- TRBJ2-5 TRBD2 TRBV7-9 TGTGCCAGCACCGTGACTAGCGGGGCGGAGACCCAGTACTTC CASTVTSGAETQYF
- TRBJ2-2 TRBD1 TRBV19 TGTGCCGGCCGGGACAGGGGGTCCGGGGAGCTGTTTTTT CAGRDRGSGELFF
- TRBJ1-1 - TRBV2 TGTGCCAGCAGTCAAGGCGAGGGCACTGAAGCTTTCTTT CASSQGEGTEAFF
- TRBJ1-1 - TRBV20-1 TGCAGTGCTAGTCTCCCCAGGGGAAGCCTATTGAACACTGAAGCTTTCTTT CSASLPRGSLLNTEAFF
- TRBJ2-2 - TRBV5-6 TGTGCCAGCAGCTTGGCCTCTTTCCGGTACGGGGAGCTGTTTTTT CASSLASFRYGELFF
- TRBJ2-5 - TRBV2 TGTGCCAGCAGTGGAAACAGACAAGAGACCCAGTACTTC CASSGNRQETQYF
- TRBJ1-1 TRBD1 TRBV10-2 TGCGCCAGCCAGGGGGCCTCGAACACTGAAGCTTTCTTT CASQGASNTEAFF